Below are 27 T cell receptor beta chains sequenced from a single sample in a study of blood T cell repertoires in COVID-19. The method was immunoSEQ multiplex PCR; TCRdb's version includes in-frame clones alone and lacks a portion of them. The table shows about 170,000 clones, with approximately 84% occurring only once. The sequencing sample was made of PBMCs or T cells enriched from blood (not recorded which). These receptors were collected from a human donor with acute COVID-19. The donor label of this sample is uncertain.

This chain uses TRBV7-9 with TRBJ2-5, with D tentatively TRBD1 (6 bases). Germline-derived CDR1 and CDR2 are SEHNR and FQNEAQ (reference sequence). The CDR3 sequence is 16 residues long. V was trimmed by 1 base and J by 4 bases, leaving 16 bases between them. CDR3 sequence reads: CASSLDGGPVGETQYF. CDR3 sequence (DNA): TGTGCCAGCAGCTTAGATGGGGGCCCGGTCGGAGAGACCCAGTACTTC.

In its sample, this clone was seen a few times. The chain combines TRBV6-5 with TRBJ2-2; TRBD1 aligns across 8 bases. The CDR3 has 15 amino acids. From germline, CDR1 is MNHEY and CDR2 SVGAGI. J lost 5 bases, V lost 6 bases, and 8 bases had no gene match. The CDR3 region has the DNA TGTGCCAGCAGACGGACAGGGACGGGTACCGGGGAGCTGTTTTTT. Translation gives CASRRTGTGTGELFF.

The chain links TRBV2 to TRBJ1-1, with D uncertain. The CDR3 length is 14 residues. Trimming removed 4 bases from V and 8 bases from J, with 17 bases in between. Germline CDR1 reads SNHLY; CDR2 reads FYNNEI. CDR3 sequence: CASSVSTNLPEAFF. The CDR3 coding sequence is TGTGCCAGCAGTGTAAGCACCAACCTTCCAGAAGCTTTCTTT.

The chain couples TRBV5-6 to TRBJ1-2; 7 bases fit TRBD1. The V and J ends lost 4 bases and 4 bases, in that order; junction bases with no gene match: 4. The germline CDR1 and CDR2 sequences are SGHDT and YYEEEE. This CDR3 is built from 13 residues. CDR3 in amino acids: CASSPGQSYGYTF. DNA of the CDR3: TGTGCCAGCAGCCCGGGACAGAGCTATGGCTACACCTTC.

This chain connects TRBV20-1 to TRBJ1-1; possible D gene TRBD1, 5 bases. CDR1 DFQATT and CDR2 SNEGSKA come from the germline V gene (reference sequence). The CDR3 loop spans 13 amino acids. Trimming removed 3 bases at V and 3 bases at J, with 11 bases between. CDR3 sequence (DNA): TGCAGTGCTAGTCGGCAGGGATACACTGAAGCTTTCTTT. Translated: CSASRQGYTEAFF.

In its sample, this clone was seen once. The chain combines TRBV15 with TRBJ2-5; 8 positions match TRBD1. With 1 base clipped from V and 5 bases from J, the junction kept 9 bases outside the gene matches. The CDR3 length is 16 residues. CDR1 and CDR2 from the germline V gene are LNHNV and YYDKDF (reference sequence). CDR3 amino acids: CATSRVTRGLRETQYF. The CDR3 DNA sequence: TGTGCCACCAGCAGAGTTACCAGGGGGCTCCGGGAGACCCAGTACTTC. Combining the CDR3 with reference TRBV15 and TRBJ2-5 gives the whole variable domain DAMVIQNPRYQVTQFGKPVTLSCSQTLNHNVMYWYQQKSSQAPKLLFHYYDKDFNNEADTPDNFQSRRPNTSFCFLDIRSPGLGDTAMYLCATSRVTRGLRETQYFGPGTRLLVL.

The chain employs TRBV7-8 and TRBJ1-2, with D unclear. With 1 base removed from V and 4 bases from J, the gap between germline ends came to 13 bases. This CDR3 is 15 amino acids long. Germline V gene lookup returns CDR1 SGHVS and CDR2 FQNEAQ. Here the CDR3 DNA reads TGTGCCAGCAGCTTAGGGAGGTCATTAATCTATGGCTACACCTTC. As protein: CASSLGRSLIYGYTF.

This sequence joins TRBV30 and TRBJ2-5; 12 bases map to TRBD1. Germline lookup yields CDR1 GTSNPN and CDR2 SVGIG (reference sequence). The length of the CDR3 is 15 residues. J gave up 5 bases and V 4 bases, and 8 bases lay outside the gene matches. The CDR3 protein is CAWIPRDRGRETQYF. Written as DNA, the CDR3 is TGTGCCTGGATCCCCCGGGACAGGGGGCGGGAGACCCAGTACTTC.

This CDR3 is CASSQGTRGTTEAFF. The CDR3 coding sequence is TGTGCCAGCAGCCAAGGAACGAGGGGGACCACTGAAGCTTTCTTT. This sequence joins TRBV13 and TRBJ1-1, with D perhaps matching TRBD1 (6 bases). The CDR3 is 15 amino acids. From germline, CDR1 is PRHDT and CDR2 FYEKMQ (reference sequence). Between the trimmed V and J ends, which lost 5 bases and 4 bases, there was a span of 17 bases.

V and J are TRBV4-1 and TRBJ1-2; 7 positions agree with TRBD1. J lost 7 bases, V lost 1 base, and 6 bases had no gene match. This CDR3 is built from 14 residues. Germline V CDR1 and CDR2: MGHRA, YSYEKL. CDR3 region: CASSQGIRQGGYTF. The DNA of the CDR3 is TGCGCCAGCAGCCAAGGGATTAGACAGGGTGGCTACACCTTC.

The rearrangement links TRBV9 to TRBJ2-2, with a tentative D call TRBD2 (5 bases). V was shortened by 0 bases and J by 0 bases, with 9 bases between the two germline ends. Germline V lookup: CDR1 SGDLS, CDR2 YYNGEE. The CDR3 loop spans 16 amino acids. The DNA for the CDR3 is TGTGCCAGCAGCGTAGGGGGAGCCCCGAACACCGGGGAGCTGTTTTTT. Its translation is CASSVGGAPNTGELFF.

The chain has TRBV9 and TRBJ2-2; TRBD2 might be the D (5 bases). The length of the CDR3 is 15 residues. From germline, CDR1 is SGDLS and CDR2 YYNGEE. Trimming pared 6 bases from V and 4 bases from J, leaving 16 bases between. The CDR3 here is CASTKTSGITGELFF. DNA for the CDR3: TGTGCCAGCACCAAAACGTCGGGGATCACCGGGGAGCTGTTTTTT.

This clone was detected only a few times. The chain employs TRBV3-1 (or the pseudogene TRBV3-2) and TRBJ1-1, with D uncertain. The V and J ends lost 2 bases and 5 bases respectively, with 6 bases between them. The CDR3 covers 12 residues. From germline, CDR1 is LGHDT and CDR2 YNNKEL (reference sequence). The CDR3 bases are TGTGCCAGCAGCCAAACCGGGACTGAAGCTTTCTTT. It encodes CASSQTGTEAFF.

This clone was detected only a few times. J is TRBJ1-5 and V is TRBV27; D is uncertain. Trimming pared 9 bases from V and 3 bases from J, leaving 9 bases between. The germline V gene encodes CDR1 MNHEY and CDR2 SMNVEV (reference sequence). The CDR3 sequence is 12 residues long. CDR3 nucleotide sequence: TGTGCCAGTGGGTTAGCCAATCAGCCCCAGCATTTT. It encodes CASGLANQPQHF.

V and J are TRBV19 and TRBJ2-1; 9 bases line up with TRBD2. V trimming: 9 bases; J trimming: 1 base; junction bases outside the gene matches: 1. This CDR3 is 13 amino acids long. Germline V gene sequence: CDR1 LNHDA, CDR2 SQIVND (reference sequence). CDR3 amino acids: CASSGGSYNEQFF. The CDR3 nucleotides are TGTGCCAGCAGCGGGGGGTCCTACAATGAGCAGTTCTTC.

V and J are TRBV19 and TRBJ2-1, with 13 nucleotides matching TRBD2. The V and J ends lost 1 base and 7 bases, in that order; junction bases with no gene match: 4. This CDR3 spans 16 amino acids. Germline CDR1 LNHDA, CDR2 SQIVND (reference sequence). The CDR3 nucleotides are TGTGCCAGTAGTATAGTGTCGGGACTAGCGGGGAATGAGCAGTTCTTC. It codes for CASSIVSGLAGNEQFF.

This sequence joins TRBV5-8 and TRBJ1-1; 8 nucleotides agree with TRBD1. The V gene's germline CDR1 is SGHTS and CDR2 YDEGEE. The CDR3 length is 15 residues. V lost 2 bases and J lost 6; bases outside the gene matches: 9. The CDR3 sequence: CASSFGDRLGAEAFF. CDR3 coding DNA: TGTGCCAGCAGCTTCGGGGACAGGCTTGGCGCTGAAGCTTTCTTT.

CDR3 bases: TGTGCCAGCAGACTGCGGGGCGGTCTGGATAATTCACCCCTCCACTTT. Encoded protein: CASRLRGGLDNSPLHF. V is TRBV7-3 and J is TRBJ1-6, with TRBD1 as a possible D gene (5 bases). CDR1 is SGHTA and CDR2 is FQGTGA in the germline V gene. The CDR3 length is 16 residues. Trimming removed 6 bases from V and 5 bases from J, with 17 bases in between.

The chain links TRBV6-6 to TRBJ1-1; D gene uncertain. This CDR3 spans 13 amino acids. CDR1 and CDR2 (germline): MNHNY, SVGAGI (reference sequence). V was trimmed by 0 bases and J by 5 bases, leaving 7 bases between them. DNA for the CDR3: TGTGCCAGCAGTTACTCGACAAGGACTGAAGCTTTCTTT. Protein sequence: CASSYSTRTEAFF.

The CDR3 DNA is TGTGCCAGCAGCTTAGAGGGTCTAGCGGGGGTGGAGACCCAGTACTTC. This encodes CASSLEGLAGVETQYF. The V call is TRBV11-2, the J call TRBJ2-5; 10 nucleotides agree with TRBD2. With V trimmed by 0 bases and J by 5 bases, 6 bases remained unmatched. The germline CDR1 and CDR2 sequences are SGHAT and FQNNGV. This CDR3 is built from 16 residues. The entire variable domain, with the rest obtained from reference TRBV11-2 and TRBJ2-5, is as follows: EAGVAQSPRYKIIEKRQSVAFWCNPISGHATLYWYQQILGQGPKLLIQFQNNGVVDDSQLPKDRFSAERLKGVDSTLKIQPAKLEDSAVYLCASSLEGLAGVETQYFGPGTRLLVL.

The chain combines TRBV10-3 with TRBJ1-1; D may be TRBD1 (6 bases). Germline CDR1 and CDR2: ENHRY and SYGVKD. The CDR3 has 15 amino acids. Deletions cut 0 bases from V and 0 bases from J, with 8 bases between. For the CDR3, the DNA is TGTGCCATCAGTGAGTCGGGGACATTGAACACTGAAGCTTTCTTT. Residues: CAISESGTLNTEAFF.

This chain joins TRBV7-9 and TRBJ2-5; TRBD2 aligns across 8 bases. V shed 7 bases and J 0 bases; nucleotides not matched to a gene: 10. This CDR3 region has 16 residues. Looked up from germline, CDR1 is SEHNR and CDR2 is FQNEAQ (reference sequence). The CDR3 sequence: CASTTGSGVYQETQYF. CDR3 in DNA: TGTGCCAGCACCACGGGTAGCGGGGTGTACCAAGAGACCCAGTACTTC.

This chain uses TRBV5-4 with TRBJ1-2; maybe TRBD1 (5 bases). CDR3 size: 14 residues. CDR1 is SGHNT and CDR2 is YYREEE in the germline V gene (reference sequence). With 5 bases removed from V and 0 bases from J, the gap between germline ends came to 11 bases. The CDR3 nucleotides are TGTGCCAGCAGAAGACAGCTCACTAACTATGGCTACACCTTC. Amino acids: CASRRQLTNYGYTF.

This chain uses TRBV7-3 with TRBJ2-2, with TRBD1 as a possible D gene (5 bases). The germline CDR1 and CDR2 sequences are SGHTA and FQGTGA. Trimming took 1 base from V and 1 from J, leaving 7 bases between them. This CDR3 comprises 15 residues. The CDR3 loop is CASSLMGQNTGELFF. The CDR3 bases are TGTGCCAGCAGCTTAATGGGGCAGAACACCGGGGAGCTGTTTTTT.

This clone occurred once. As DNA, the CDR3 is TGCAGCCACGACAGGGGGGACAATGAGCAGTTCTTC. Protein sequence: CSHDRGDNEQFF. The rearrangement links TRBV29-1 to TRBJ2-1, with 9 bases aligning to TRBD1. The junction had 4 bases not matched to a gene; V was cut back by 8 bases and J by 5 bases. The germline gives CDR1 SQVTM, CDR2 ANQGSEA. The CDR3 extends over 12 amino acids.

The rearrangement uses TRBV30 and TRBJ1-6, with TRBD1 as a possible D gene (6 bases). V was clipped by 6 bases and J by 10 bases, with 13 bases between them. The CDR3 consists of 12 residues. Germline V CDR1 and CDR2: GTSNPN, SVGIG (reference sequence). In DNA, the CDR3 is TGTGCCTGCCAGGCGGGGGGCTCACCCCTCCACTTT. The encoded protein is CACQAGGSPLHF.

This chain uses TRBV28 with TRBJ2-3, with D hard to call. The ends were cut back, 6 bases at V and 3 bases at J, with 13 bases in the middle. The V gene's germline CDR1 is MDHEN and CDR2 SYDVKM. The CDR3 has 14 residues. The CDR3 DNA reads as TGTGCCAGCAGCCGCCCGGGTGTTACAGATACGCAGTATTTT. Protein: CASSRPGVTDTQYF. The whole variable domain, remainder taken from reference TRBV28 and TRBJ2-3, is DVKVTQSSRYLVKRTGEKVFLECVQDMDHENMFWYRQDPGLGLRLIYFSYDVKMKEKGDIPEGYSVSREKKERFSLILESASTNQTSMYLCASSRPGVTDTQYFGPGTRLTVL.